These 32 T cell receptor beta chains came from one sample sequenced in a study of blood T cell repertoires in COVID-19. Only in-frame clones appear in the TCRdb table, and some are missing; sequencing was by immunoSEQ multiplex PCR. The sample has some 250,000 clones; 80% to 90% are singletons. The sequenced material came from PBMCs or T cells enriched from blood (not recorded which). Every receptor here comes from a woman aged 45-60 years who had recovered from COVID-19.

J is TRBJ1-1 and V is TRBV19, with D uncertain. CDR1 is LNHDA and CDR2 is SQIVND in the germline V gene (reference sequence). V lost 3 bases, J lost 0 bases, and 8 bases lay in between. The CDR3 covers 14 residues. CDR3 protein: CASSIRTVNTEAFF. In nucleotides, the CDR3 is TGTGCCAGTAGTATTCGAACAGTGAACACTGAAGCTTTCTTT.

V is TRBV5-4 and J is TRBJ1-4, with a possible D match to TRBD1 (5 bases). V was clipped by 2 bases and J by 8 bases, with 16 bases between them. The CDR3 is 15 amino acids. Germline V gene lookup returns CDR1 SGHNT and CDR2 YYREEE (reference sequence). The CDR3: CASSLWGARGEKLFF. In DNA form, the CDR3 reads TGTGCCAGCAGCTTATGGGGCGCGCGAGGAGAAAAACTGTTTTTT.

The chain carries TRBV14 and TRBJ2-5; no definite D call. The V end was cut by 1 base, the J end by 5 bases, with 8 bases between. The CDR3 covers 13 residues. Germline CDR1 reads SGHDN; CDR2 reads FVKESK. The CDR3 loop is CASSQVAVETQYF. The CDR3 bases are TGTGCCAGCAGCCAAGTGGCCGTGGAGACCCAGTACTTC.

The V gene is TRBV11-2, the J gene TRBJ2-1; 8 bases are a match to TRBD2. Trimming cost V 5 bases and J 6 bases; bases outside gene matches: 6. Germline loops: CDR1 SGHAT, CDR2 FQNNGV. The CDR3 loop spans 14 amino acids. The CDR3 DNA is TGTGCCAGCAGCCTCGTGCGGGGGGCCAATGAGCAGTTCTTC. This gives the protein CASSLVRGANEQFF.

This rearrangement joins TRBV28 to TRBJ1-1; tentatively, D is TRBD1 (6 bases). Germline assignment: CDR1 MDHEN and CDR2 SYDVKM. V shed 1 base and J shed 4 bases, with 13 bases lying between them. This CDR3 contains 15 residues. CDR3 amino acids: CASSLFGGFVTEAFF. The CDR3 DNA follows: TGTGCCAGCAGTTTATTTGGGGGCTTTGTCACTGAAGCTTTCTTT.

The rearrangement links TRBV6-5 to TRBJ1-2, with 8 bases that match TRBD1. J was trimmed by 4 bases and V by 2 bases; bases with no gene match: 6. This CDR3 contains 15 residues. The germline V gene has CDR1 MNHEY and CDR2 SVGAGI. CDR3 in amino acids: CASSYGTGGSYGYTF. CDR3 DNA sequence: TGTGCCAGCAGTTACGGTACAGGGGGGTCCTATGGCTACACCTTC.

The chain employs TRBV28 and TRBJ2-1; D uncertain. Germline V gives CDR1 MDHEN, CDR2 SYDVKM. V gave up 4 bases and J gave up 1 base, with 14 bases separating them. The CDR3 is 16 amino acids. The CDR3 DNA follows: TGTGCCAGCAGTTCGCCGTGGGCCAGGTCCTACAATGAGCAGTTCTTC. It encodes CASSSPWARSYNEQFF.

V usage is TRBV11-2 and J usage is TRBJ2-1; TRBD2 aligns across 7 bases. The CDR3 runs to 17 residues. V lost 4 bases, J lost 4 bases, and 13 bases stayed unmatched. Germline assignment: CDR1 SGHAT and CDR2 FQNNGV. This chain's CDR3 is CASSSPDGGFRYNEQFF. Here the CDR3 DNA reads TGTGCCAGCAGCTCCCCGGACGGGGGGTTCCGTTACAATGAGCAGTTCTTC.

The chain has TRBV7-6 and TRBJ1-1; TRBD1 is a possible D gene (5 bases). V was pared by 1 base and J by 3 bases, with 9 bases between. Germline V lookup: CDR1 SGHVS, CDR2 FNYEAQ. The CDR3 is 14 amino acids. CDR3 bases: TGTGCCAGCAGCTTAGGGGGCGTCGACACTGAAGCTTTCTTT. This encodes CASSLGGVDTEAFF.

The chain is built from TRBV2 and TRBJ1-1, with D perhaps matching TRBD1 (5 bases). The CDR3 has 14 amino acids. V lost 3 bases, J lost 3 bases, and 11 bases lay in between. The V gene's germline CDR1 is SNHLY and CDR2 FYNNEI. The CDR3 sequence is CASSDQGGDTEAFF. The DNA of the CDR3 is TGTGCCAGCAGTGATCAGGGCGGTGACACTGAAGCTTTCTTT.

CDR3 in amino acids: CASSVAGRAPQHF. The CDR3 nucleotides read TGTGCCAGCAGTGTGGCCGGGAGGGCGCCCCAGCATTTT. The chain carries TRBV2 and TRBJ1-5; D gene uncertain. The CDR3 length is 13 residues. Germline V gene lookup returns CDR1 SNHLY and CDR2 FYNNEI. V was trimmed by 4 bases and J by 9 bases, leaving 13 bases between them. The whole variable domain, filled in from reference TRBV2 and TRBJ1-5, reads EPEVTQTPSHQVTQMGQEVILRCVPISNHLYFYWYRQILGQKVEFLVSFYNNEISEKSEIFDDQFSVERPDGSNFTLKIRSTKLEDSAMYFCASSVAGRAPQHFGDGTRLSIL.

This rearrangement joins TRBV28 to TRBJ1-5, with D tentatively TRBD1 (5 bases). Trimming stripped 6 bases from V and 6 bases from J, with 18 bases between. The CDR3 loop spans 15 amino acids. Germline V CDR1 and CDR2: MDHEN, SYDVKM. In DNA, the CDR3 is TGTGCCAGCAGACCATGGTCGGGGGATAGTCAGCCCCAGCATTTT. Translation gives CASRPWSGDSQPQHF.

The rearrangement links TRBV7-6 to TRBJ2-7, with D perhaps TRBD1 (6 bases). The germline V gene has CDR1 SGHVS and CDR2 FNYEAQ. V was shortened by 4 bases and J by 4 bases, with 11 bases between the two germline ends. The CDR3 contains 13 residues. The CDR3 protein is CASSYRDKYEQYF. The CDR3, as DNA: TGTGCCAGCAGCTACCGGGACAAATACGAGCAGTACTTC.

This clone was observed a few times. J is TRBJ1-5 and V is TRBV28; no clear D gene. The V gene lost 1 base and the J gene lost 1 base, with 5 bases spanning the gap. The CDR3 sequence is 14 residues long. Germline V gives CDR1 MDHEN, CDR2 SYDVKM. The chain's CDR3 is CASSLSQSNQPQHF. The CDR3 DNA is TGTGCCAGCAGTTTATCTCAGAGCAATCAGCCCCAGCATTTT.

V and J are TRBV2 and TRBJ1-2, with 7 bases that match TRBD1. Germline V lookup: CDR1 SNHLY, CDR2 FYNNEI. V shed 7 bases and J 4 bases; nucleotides not matched to a gene: 9. This CDR3 has 14 residues. The CDR3 nucleotides read TGTGCCAGCAAAGAGGCAGGGGGTCCCTATGGCTACACCTTC. It is translated as CASKEAGGPYGYTF.

The CDR3 protein is CASSPDAGVSNQPQHF. CDR3 bases: TGTGCCAGCAGCCCAGACGCGGGGGTGAGCAATCAGCCCCAGCATTTT. The rearrangement uses TRBV2 and TRBJ1-5; D is perhaps TRBD1 (5 bases). Trimming left V 6 bases short and J 1 base short, with 16 bases between. The CDR3 length is 16 residues. CDR1 is SNHLY, CDR2 FYNNEI, per germline.

CDR3 in amino acids: CASSQQGSHEQYF. The CDR3 bases are TGTGCCAGCAGTCAACAGGGTTCCCACGAGCAGTACTTC. The V call is TRBV7-3, the J call TRBJ2-7, with a tentative D call TRBD1 (6 bases). The length of the CDR3 is 13 residues. V dropped 6 bases and J dropped 5 bases, with 14 bases sitting between them. The V gene's germline CDR1 is SGHTA and CDR2 FQGTGA. Drawing the rest from reference TRBV7-3 and TRBJ2-7, the complete variable domain is GAGVSQTPSNKVTEKGKYVELRCDPISGHTALYWYRQSLGQGPEFLIYFQGTGAADDSGLPNDRFFAVRPEGSVSTLKIQRTERGDSAVYLCASSQQGSHEQYFGPGTRLTVT.

The V and J genes are TRBV3-1 (or the pseudogene TRBV3-2) and TRBJ2-3, with 9 nucleotides matching TRBD2. CDR1 is LGHDT and CDR2 is YNNKEL in the germline V gene (reference sequence). The length of the CDR3 is 15 residues. V was clipped by 4 bases and J by 4 bases; unmatched bases: 6. DNA for the CDR3: TGTGCCAGCAGCCTCATGGCGGGAGGGCCAGATACGCAGTATTTT. Translation: CASSLMAGGPDTQYF.

This clone has just a few counts. The chain has TRBV4-2 and TRBJ1-4; D gene unclear. The V end was cut by 4 bases, the J end by 5 bases, with 5 bases between. This CDR3 region has 12 residues. CDR1 and CDR2 (germline): LGHNA, YNFKEQ. The CDR3 sequence: CASSLLNEKLFF. The CDR3 bases are TGTGCCAGCAGCCTTCTGAATGAAAAACTGTTTTTT.

CDR3 DNA: TGTGCCAACAGCCGAGGGACAGGGAGGCAAGAGACCCAGTACTTC. It codes for CANSRGTGRQETQYF. The chain carries TRBV28 and TRBJ2-5; 9 nucleotides line up with TRBD1. From germline, CDR1 is MDHEN and CDR2 SYDVKM. CDR3 size: 15 residues. V was clipped by 10 bases and J by 2 bases; unmatched bases: 11.

The CDR3 spells CASSPGQETQYF. The CDR3 bases are TGTGCCAGCTCACCCGGCCAAGAGACCCAGTACTTC. This chain uses TRBV18 with TRBJ2-5; D is ambiguous. The CDR3 is 12 residues long. CDR1 KGHSH and CDR2 LQKENI come from the germline V gene. V lost 3 bases and J lost 1, with 3 bases in between.

CDR3 nucleotide sequence: TGCGCCAGCAGTGAGGTGGGCTACGGGCTAGCGAACGAACGCAATGAGCAGTTCTTC. Translating it yields CASSEVGYGLANERNEQFF. The V and J genes are TRBV10-2 and TRBJ2-1, with D possibly TRBD2 on 6 matching bases. V lost 2 bases and J 6 bases, leaving 26 bases between the germline ends. The CDR3 is 19 residues long. Per germline, CDR1 WSHSY and CDR2 SAAADI.

This clone occurred once. This chain links TRBV2 with TRBJ2-1; D not resolved. CDR3 length: 11 residues. From germline, CDR1 is SNHLY and CDR2 FYNNEI. The germline V and J ends were trimmed by 7 bases and 8 bases, with 9 bases remaining between them. In DNA, the CDR3 is TGTGCCAGCAATCCAGGATATGAGCAGTTCTTC. Translating gives CASNPGYEQFF.

This rearrangement joins TRBV30 to TRBJ1-5, with 9 nucleotides matching TRBD1. The CDR3 contains 14 residues. V trimming: 5 bases; J trimming: 0 bases; junction bases outside the gene matches: 2. Germline lookup yields CDR1 GTSNPN and CDR2 SVGIG (reference sequence). CDR3 sequence: CAWEDRGSNQPQHF. CDR3 in DNA: TGTGCCTGGGAGGACAGGGGTAGCAATCAGCCCCAGCATTTT.

This chain links TRBV27 with TRBJ2-1; TRBD1 matches 10 bases. The ends lost 10 bases at V and 6 bases at J; junction bases unmatched: 9. The CDR3 is 14 residues long. CDR1 is MNHEY, CDR2 SMNVEV, per germline (reference sequence). The CDR3 DNA is TGTGCCACCTCGCGGGACAGGGGTTTCAATGAGCAGTTCTTC. Translation gives CATSRDRGFNEQFF.

The chain joins TRBV2 to TRBJ1-3; D possibly corresponds to TRBD1 (6 bases). Germline V CDR1 and CDR2: SNHLY, FYNNEI. V lost 8 bases and J 4 bases, leaving 12 bases between the germline ends. The CDR3 has 13 residues. The CDR3 loop reads CASAQGPGNTIYF. The CDR3 DNA reads as TGTGCCAGCGCCCAGGGGCCAGGAAACACCATATATTTT.

This rearrangement joins TRBV9 to TRBJ1-5; TRBD1 matches at 7 bases. The CDR3 has 15 residues. V was clipped by 2 bases and J by 3 bases; unmatched bases: 5. Looked up from germline, CDR1 is SGDLS and CDR2 is YYNGEE. Here the CDR3 reads CASSVGGQFNQPQHF. As DNA, the CDR3 is TGTGCCAGCAGCGTGGGGGGACAGTTCAATCAGCCCCAGCATTTT.

This chain links TRBV10-3 with TRBJ1-5; 7 bases map to TRBD1. From germline, CDR1 is ENHRY and CDR2 SYGVKD. Unmatched junction bases numbered 8, after V lost 0 bases and J lost 3 bases. The CDR3 loop spans 17 amino acids. The CDR3, as DNA: TGTGCCATCAGTGAGTCGATGGGACAGCAATTCAATCAGCCCCAGCATTTT. Protein product: CAISESMGQQFNQPQHF.

This chain links TRBV3-1 (or the pseudogene TRBV3-2) with TRBJ1-2; maybe TRBD1 (5 bases). The germline gives CDR1 LGHDT, CDR2 YNNKEL (reference sequence). The CDR3 runs 14 residues. V lost 3 bases to trimming and J lost 4 bases, with 12 bases between them. CDR3 nucleotide sequence: TGTGCCAGCAGCCACCTGACAGCGATCTATGGCTACACCTTC. This gives the protein CASSHLTAIYGYTF.

The chain combines TRBV6-5 with TRBJ1-1, with D perhaps matching TRBD1 (6 bases). V was clipped by 5 bases and J by 1 base, with 14 bases between them. CDR1 is MNHEY and CDR2 is SVGAGI in the germline V gene. The CDR3 spans 15 residues. The CDR3 here is CASSREDRPNTEAFF. Here the CDR3 DNA reads TGTGCCAGCAGTCGTGAAGACAGGCCGAACACTGAAGCTTTCTTT.

The sample holds a few counts of this clone. The rearrangement joins TRBV29-1 to TRBJ2-2; D unresolved. V lost 4 bases and J lost 3, with 12 bases in between. CDR1 is SQVTM, CDR2 ANQGSEA, per germline. This CDR3 contains 14 residues. The CDR3 nucleotides read TGCAGCGTTGTAGTATTTAGAGACACCGGGGAGCTGTTTTTT. Its protein is CSVVVFRDTGELFF.

V usage is TRBV28 and J usage is TRBJ2-2; 8 bases match TRBD2. The CDR3 has 15 residues. Germline-derived CDR1 and CDR2 are MDHEN and SYDVKM. With 8 bases clipped from V and 5 bases from J, the junction kept 10 bases outside the gene matches. DNA of the CDR3: TGTGCCAGCCCCCCGCCGGGAGGGGGAACCGGGGAGCTGTTTTTT. Protein sequence: CASPPPGGGTGELFF. Filled out from reference TRBV28 and TRBJ2-2, the complete variable domain reads DVKVTQSSRYLVKRTGEKVFLECVQDMDHENMFWYRQDPGLGLRLIYFSYDVKMKEKGDIPEGYSVSREKKERFSLILESASTNQTSMYLCASPPPGGGTGELFFGEGSRLTVL.